This T cell receptor beta chain was captured by sequencing in a study of cytomegalovirus exposure and HLA in healthy donors. Note on this clone: Its antigen remains unidentified.

The primer mix had 60 Vbeta and 13 Jbeta primers. Some clones are missing from TCRdb's copy, which holds only in-frame ones; the method was immunoSEQ multiplex PCR. The sample consists of about 130,000 clones, 70% to 80% of them appearing once. The study, taken as a whole, reports: A later analysis found TCR association rates differed by HLA locus, highest for DRB1 and lowest for HLA-C. Cytomegalovirus-associated TCR beta chains were listed, numbering some 170.

Trimming at V came to 7 bases and at J to 5 bases, leaving 8 bases not matched to a gene. The CDR3 extends over 14 amino acids. CDR1 is SGHRS and CDR2 is YFSETQ in the germline V gene. Sample: PBMCs. The genes are TRBV5-1 and TRBJ2-2, with 7 bases that match TRBD1. The clonotype originates from a man in his thirties or forties in good health and CMV-seronegative. CDR3: CASGEQGYTGELFF. CDR3 sequence (DNA): TGCGCCAGCGGAGAACAGGGGTATACCGGGGAGCTGTTTTTT.